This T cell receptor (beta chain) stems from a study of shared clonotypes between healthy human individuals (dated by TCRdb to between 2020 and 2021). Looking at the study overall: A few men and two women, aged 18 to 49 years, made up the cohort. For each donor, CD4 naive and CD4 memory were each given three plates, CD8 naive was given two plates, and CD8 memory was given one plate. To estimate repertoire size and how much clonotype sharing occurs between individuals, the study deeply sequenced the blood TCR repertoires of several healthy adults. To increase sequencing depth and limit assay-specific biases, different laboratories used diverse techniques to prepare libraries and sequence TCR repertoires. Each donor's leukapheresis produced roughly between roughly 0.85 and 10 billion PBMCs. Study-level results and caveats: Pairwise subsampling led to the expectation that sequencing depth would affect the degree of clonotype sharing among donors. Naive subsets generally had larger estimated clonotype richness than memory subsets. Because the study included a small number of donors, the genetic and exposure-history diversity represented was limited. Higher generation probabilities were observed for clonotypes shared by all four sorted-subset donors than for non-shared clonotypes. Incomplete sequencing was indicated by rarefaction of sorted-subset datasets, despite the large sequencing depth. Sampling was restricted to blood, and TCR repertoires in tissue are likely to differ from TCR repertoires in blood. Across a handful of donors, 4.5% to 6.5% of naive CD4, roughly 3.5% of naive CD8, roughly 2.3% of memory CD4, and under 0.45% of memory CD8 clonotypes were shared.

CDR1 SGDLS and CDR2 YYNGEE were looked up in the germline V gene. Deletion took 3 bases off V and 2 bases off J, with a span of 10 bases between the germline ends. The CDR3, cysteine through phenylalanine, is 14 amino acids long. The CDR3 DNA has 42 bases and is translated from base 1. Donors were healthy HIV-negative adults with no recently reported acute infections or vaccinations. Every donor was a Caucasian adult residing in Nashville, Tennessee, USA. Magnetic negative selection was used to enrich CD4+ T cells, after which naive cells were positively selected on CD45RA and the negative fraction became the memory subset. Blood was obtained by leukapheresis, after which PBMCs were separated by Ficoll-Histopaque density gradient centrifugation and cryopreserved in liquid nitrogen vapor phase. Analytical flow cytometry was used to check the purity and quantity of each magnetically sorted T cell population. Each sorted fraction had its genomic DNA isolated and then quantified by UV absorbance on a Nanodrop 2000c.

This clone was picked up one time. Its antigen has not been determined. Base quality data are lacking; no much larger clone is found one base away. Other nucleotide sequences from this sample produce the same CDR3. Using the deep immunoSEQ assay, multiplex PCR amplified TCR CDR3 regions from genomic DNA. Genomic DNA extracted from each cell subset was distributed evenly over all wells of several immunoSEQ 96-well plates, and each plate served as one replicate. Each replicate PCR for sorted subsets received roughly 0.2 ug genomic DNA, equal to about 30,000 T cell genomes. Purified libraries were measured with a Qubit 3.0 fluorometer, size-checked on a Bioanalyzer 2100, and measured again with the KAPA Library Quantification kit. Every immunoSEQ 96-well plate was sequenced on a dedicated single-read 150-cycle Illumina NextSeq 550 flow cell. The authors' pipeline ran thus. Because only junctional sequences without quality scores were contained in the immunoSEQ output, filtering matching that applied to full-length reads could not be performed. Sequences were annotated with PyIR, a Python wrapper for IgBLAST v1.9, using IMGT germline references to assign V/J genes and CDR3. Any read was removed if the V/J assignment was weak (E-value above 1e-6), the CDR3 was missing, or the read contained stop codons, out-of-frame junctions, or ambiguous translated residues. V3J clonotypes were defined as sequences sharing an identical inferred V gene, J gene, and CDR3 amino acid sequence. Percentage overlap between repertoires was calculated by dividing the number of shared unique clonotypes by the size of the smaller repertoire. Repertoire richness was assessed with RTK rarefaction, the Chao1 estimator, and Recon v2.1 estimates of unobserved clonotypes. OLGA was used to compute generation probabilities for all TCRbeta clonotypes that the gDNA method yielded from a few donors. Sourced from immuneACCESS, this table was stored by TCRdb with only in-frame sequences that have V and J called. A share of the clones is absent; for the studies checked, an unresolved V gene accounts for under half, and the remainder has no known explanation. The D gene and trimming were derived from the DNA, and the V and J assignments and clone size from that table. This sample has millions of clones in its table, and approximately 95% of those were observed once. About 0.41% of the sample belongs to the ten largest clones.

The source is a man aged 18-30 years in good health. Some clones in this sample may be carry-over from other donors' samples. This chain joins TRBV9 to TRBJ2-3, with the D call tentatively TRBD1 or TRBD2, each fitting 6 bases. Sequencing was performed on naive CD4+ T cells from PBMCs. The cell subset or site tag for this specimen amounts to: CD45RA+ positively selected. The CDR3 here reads CASSGRGNTDTQYF. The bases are TGTGCCAGCAGCGGGAGGGGGAACACAGATACGCAGTATTTT.